This T cell receptor beta chain was captured by sequencing in a study of control samples from healthy donors and cancer patients. Germline assignment: CDR1 KGHSH and CDR2 LQKENI. V shed 3 bases and J 3 bases; nucleotides not matched to a gene: 7. The CDR3 spans 16 residues. The data were produced by immunoSEQ multiplex PCR, yet TCRdb's version contains in-frame clones alone and is incomplete. The sample yields under 100,000 clones, approximately 91% seen once. The chain uses TRBV18 and TRBJ1-3; 8 bases are shared with TRBD1. The sequenced sample consisted of PBMCs. The clonotype was recovered from a woman aged 45-60 years with colorectal cancer. For the CDR3, the DNA is TGTGCCAGCTCACCCTCCTCAGGGGGCTTTGGAAACACCATATATTTT. It encodes CASSPSSGGFGNTIYF.